The 29 T cell receptor beta chains listed next were all sequenced from one sample in a study of blood T cells in healthy people across ages. Then a second PCR, running roughly 7 to 11 cycles, was carried out with a sample-barcoded 5' primer and a J-beta primer mix. TCRdb re-called the 5' RACE reads with MiXCR, one entry per CDR3 protein. The table has a few hundred thousand distinct CDR3 sequences, about 55% seen once. The specimen sequenced was blood. The receptors shown here come from a man between 60 and 70 years old in good health.

V gene TRBV21-1 combines with J gene TRBJ2-5; TRBD1 was called by the table and not checked on the DNA. TRBV21-1 is a listed pseudogene. CDR3 length: 18 amino acids. The CDR3 sequence is CASSIYYGTDCLHGTQYF. The DNA of the CDR3 is TGTGCCAGCAGCATCTATTATGGGACAGACTGTCTACACGGGACCCAGTACTTC.

The chain carries TRBV12-3 or TRBV12-4 and TRBJ2-5; D call uncertain. Deletions cut 6 bases from V and 2 bases from J, with 16 bases between. The CDR3 has 15 residues. The CDR3, as DNA: TGTGCCAGCAGCCTCTCGTCCAGACAACAAGAGACCCAGTACTTC. It encodes CASSLSSRQQETQYF.

V and J are TRBV5-4 and TRBJ2-3, with D possibly being TRBD2 (6 bases). This CDR3 region has 13 residues. Germline-derived CDR1 and CDR2 are SGHNT and YYREEE (reference sequence). The V and J ends lost 3 bases and 2 bases respectively, with 7 bases between them. In nucleotides, the CDR3 is TGTGCCAGCAGCTCGGACTACACAGATACGCAGTATTTT. Protein product: CASSSDYTDTQYF.

The chain has TRBV3-1 and TRBJ1-4; D remains ambiguous. Germline V lookup: CDR1 LGHDT, CDR2 YNNKEL (reference sequence). V lost 0 bases, J lost 2 bases, and 7 bases lay in between. The CDR3 sequence is 15 residues long. The CDR3 bases are TGTGCCAGCAGCCAAGAAGGAGGGACTAATGAAAAACTGTTTTTT. Translated, it gives CASSQEGGTNEKLFF.

The chain combines TRBV20-1 with TRBJ1-1; the D gene is possibly TRBD1 (5 bases). The CDR3 loop spans 11 amino acids. Germline CDR1 and CDR2: DFQATT and SNEGSKA (reference sequence). Trimming removed 6 bases from V and 13 bases from J, with 18 bases in between. CDR3 DNA sequence: TGCAGTGCCGTCGGACCAAGGGACGGTTTCTTT. Its protein is CSAVGPRDGFF.

This clonotype was seen a few times. The chain has TRBV5-1 and TRBJ2-1, with 11 nucleotides matching TRBD2. After removal of 4 bases from V and 4 bases from J, the junction contained 7 bases not matched to a gene. Germline V gives CDR1 SGHRS, CDR2 YFSETQ. CDR3 length: 16 amino acids. The DNA of the CDR3 is TGCGCCAGCAGCCCTACTTCTAGCGGGGGGTACAATGAGCAGTTCTTC. Translation gives CASSPTSSGGYNEQFF.

V usage is TRBV20-1 and J usage is TRBJ2-1, with unresolved D. Per germline, CDR1 DFQATT and CDR2 SNEGSKA (reference sequence). The CDR3 length is 12 residues. V was trimmed by 2 bases and J by 10 bases, leaving 12 bases between them. Here the CDR3 reads CSARLPVVEQFF. CDR3 DNA sequence: TGCAGTGCTAGATTGCCAGTAGTCGAGCAGTTCTTC.

The J gene is TRBJ2-5, the V gene TRBV12-3 or TRBV12-4, with D unclear. The ends were cut back, 0 bases at V and 3 bases at J, with 11 bases in the middle. The CDR3 has 15 amino acids. The CDR3 region has the DNA TGTGCCAGCAGTTTAGCGGCTGGGTCTAAAGAGACCCAGTACTTC. The encoded protein is CASSLAAGSKETQYF.

The J gene is TRBJ2-7, the V gene TRBV29-1; 12 bases map to TRBD2. The germline gives CDR1 SQVTM, CDR2 ANQGSEA. The V gene end was trimmed by 5 bases and the J gene end by 2 bases; junction bases not matched to a gene: 1. The CDR3 runs to 13 residues. CDR3 sequence reads: CSVRTSGTYEQYF. The DNA of the CDR3 is TGCAGCGTTCGGACTAGCGGGACCTACGAGCAGTACTTC.

This clonotype was seen only a few times. The V and J genes are TRBV6-2 or TRBV6-3 and TRBJ2-4, with 13 nucleotides matching TRBD2. The CDR3 covers 15 residues. Per germline, CDR1 MNHEY and CDR2 SVGEGT. Trimming took 6 bases from V and 6 from J; bases not matched to a gene: 5. The CDR3 DNA follows: TGTGCCAGCAGGCGGACTAGCGGGAGTCTAAACATTCAGTACTTC. Protein sequence: CASRRTSGSLNIQYF.

The V gene is TRBV4-3, the J gene TRBJ2-5, with D maybe TRBD2 (5 bases). The CDR3 has 15 amino acids. Trimming shortened V by 1 base and J by 7 bases, and 16 bases separated the two germline ends. Germline V gene data show CDR1 as LGHNA and CDR2 as YSLEER. CDR3 protein: CASSQAHAGSGTQYF. Written as DNA, the CDR3 is TGCGCCAGCAGCCAAGCCCATGCGGGTTCGGGGACCCAGTACTTC.

CDR3: CASSPQKTPTGELFF. CDR3 coding DNA: TGTGCCAGCTCACCACAGAAGACCCCGACCGGGGAGCTGTTTTTT. The chain employs TRBV18 and TRBJ2-2, with D uncertain. Trimming removed 1 base at V and 5 bases at J, with 11 bases between. Germline V gene lookup returns CDR1 KGHSH and CDR2 LQKENI. The CDR3 extends over 15 amino acids.

V gene TRBV9 combines with J gene TRBJ2-3; D is perhaps TRBD1 or TRBD2 (6 bases each). The CDR3 covers 17 residues. Germline lookup yields CDR1 SGDLS and CDR2 YYNGEE. V lost 4 bases, J lost 3 bases, and 21 bases lay in between. The CDR3 protein is CASSPNQFGGLTDTQYF. The CDR3 nucleotides are TGTGCCAGCAGCCCAAATCAGTTCGGGGGCCTAACAGATACGCAGTATTTT.

This clonotype appeared once. The chain recombines TRBV9 with TRBJ1-2; TRBD1 matches at 10 bases. The CDR3 has 20 residues. J was trimmed by 8 bases and V by 5 bases; bases with no gene match: 27. Germline V gene sequence: CDR1 SGDLS, CDR2 YYNGEE. CDR3 in amino acids: CASSEGGTGADSGRSGGYTF. The CDR3 DNA sequence: TGTGCCAGCAGTGAGGGAGGGACAGGGGCCGATTCAGGACGTTCAGGAGGCTACACCTTC.

The CDR3 loop is CASGDTGTVGYTF. CDR3 in DNA: TGTGCCAGCGGTGACACAGGGACTGTAGGCTACACCTTC. The rearrangement links TRBV6-5 to TRBJ1-2, with D possibly TRBD1 on 6 matching bases. The V gene's germline CDR1 is MNHEY and CDR2 SVGAGI. The CDR3 has 13 amino acids. The V gene lost 8 bases and the J gene lost 8 bases, with 18 bases spanning the gap.

The chain employs TRBV6-2 or TRBV6-3 and TRBJ1-5; 7 bases are a match to TRBD1. After removal of 4 bases from V and 1 base from J, the junction contained 10 bases not matched to a gene. The length of the CDR3 is 17 residues. CDR1 and CDR2 (germline): MNHEY, SVGEGT. The CDR3 is CASSSDTTGASNQPQHF. The CDR3 nucleotides read TGTGCCAGCAGTTCCGACACAACAGGGGCGAGCAATCAGCCCCAGCATTTT.

The V call is TRBV20-1, the J call TRBJ2-5; 8 bases align to TRBD2. The CDR3 runs to 14 residues. V lost 3 bases and J lost 5; bases outside the gene matches: 8. CDR1 DFQATT and CDR2 SNEGSKA come from the germline V gene (reference sequence). The CDR3 protein is CSASNGGGTETQYF. Here the CDR3 DNA reads TGCAGTGCTAGTAATGGCGGGGGGACTGAGACCCAGTACTTC.

The gene calls are TRBV10-3 and TRBJ2-1; 9 bases line up with TRBD2. In germline, CDR1 is ENHRY, CDR2 SYGVKD. With V trimmed by 6 bases and J by 10 bases, 10 bases remained unmatched. This CDR3 comprises 14 residues. CDR3 protein: CAIRRGIAGVEQFF. CDR3 DNA: TGTGCCATCAGGAGGGGAATAGCGGGAGTGGAGCAGTTCTTC.

V and J are TRBV6-1 and TRBJ2-1; perhaps D is TRBD1 or TRBD2 (5 bases each). Germline CDR1 and CDR2: MNHNS and SASEGT. This CDR3 region has 14 residues. V was shortened by 1 base and J by 7 bases, with 11 bases between the two germline ends. CDR3 residues: CASSEGGRYNEQFF. CDR3 in DNA: TGTGCCAGCAGTGAAGGGGGACGGTATAATGAGCAGTTCTTC.

The chain joins TRBV20-1 to TRBJ2-7; 14 bases match TRBD2. TRBJ2-5 matches the DNA end more closely, so the J call is doubtful. This CDR3 region has 15 residues. Germline V gene lookup returns CDR1 DFQATT and CDR2 SNEGSKA (reference sequence). DNA of the CDR3: TGCAGTGCTAGGACGACTAGCGGGAGGGGAGAGACCCAGTACTTC. It yields the protein CSARTTSGRGETQYF.

V usage is TRBV20-1 and J usage is TRBJ2-7; a possible D gene is TRBD1 (6 bases). Germline CDR1 and CDR2: DFQATT and SNEGSKA (reference sequence). V lost 5 bases to trimming and J lost 3 bases, with 11 bases between them. The CDR3 runs 12 residues. CDR3 region: CSAQRDNYEQYF. DNA for the CDR3: TGCAGTGCTCAACGGGACAACTACGAGCAGTACTTC.

This clonotype was counted at least ten times. The rearrangement uses TRBV5-8 and TRBJ2-3, with D possibly being TRBD1 or TRBD2 (5 bases each). Germline CDR1 SGHTS, CDR2 YDEGEE. The CDR3 length is 15 residues. The ends were cut back, 4 bases at V and 3 bases at J, with 15 bases in the middle. The CDR3 reads CASSPFHGTTDTQYF. The CDR3 DNA is TGTGCCAGCAGCCCTTTTCACGGGACGACAGATACGCAGTATTTT.

A few counts support this clonotype. V is TRBV11-2 and J is TRBJ2-1; 9 nucleotides agree with TRBD2. V was pared by 3 bases and J by 4 bases, with 4 bases of the junction left unmatched. There are 15 residues in the CDR3. The germline CDR1 and CDR2 sequences are SGHAT and FQNNGV. The CDR3 spells CASSFGGGVYNEQFF. Written as DNA, the CDR3 is TGTGCCAGCAGCTTCGGCGGGGGGGTTTACAATGAGCAGTTCTTC.

The genes are TRBV6-5 and TRBJ2-7, with D perhaps TRBD1 or TRBD2 (5 bases each). Germline-derived CDR1 and CDR2 are MNHEY and SVGAGI. V lost 2 bases and J lost 0, with 11 bases in between. CDR3 length: 15 amino acids. The chain's CDR3 is CASSYGAGSSYEQYF. CDR3 DNA sequence: TGTGCCAGCAGTTACGGGGCAGGGAGCTCCTACGAGCAGTACTTC.

The chain couples TRBV6-2 or TRBV6-3 to TRBJ2-7; a possible D gene is TRBD2 (6 bases). CDR3 size: 14 residues. Germline V gene lookup returns CDR1 MNHEY and CDR2 SVGEGT. V lost 6 bases and J lost 0, with 12 bases in between. The CDR3 region has the DNA TGTGCCAGCAGGCGGGGACTTGCCTCCTACGAGCAGTACTTC. This encodes CASRRGLASYEQYF.

The chain recombines TRBV9 with TRBJ2-6; D remains unclear. Germline CDR1 and CDR2: SGDLS and YYNGEE. The CDR3 totals 17 residues. Trimming removed 0 bases at V and 2 bases at J, with 12 bases between. The CDR3 here is CASSVDLRVAGANVLTF. The CDR3 nucleotides are TGTGCCAGCAGCGTAGACCTGCGAGTGGCTGGGGCCAACGTCCTGACTTTC.

The chain carries TRBV27 and TRBJ2-4; 8 bases agree with TRBD2. The CDR3 contains 17 residues. Unmatched junction bases numbered 7, after V lost 3 bases and J lost 0 bases. Germline V CDR1 and CDR2: MNHEY, SMNVEV (reference sequence). The CDR3 spells CASSLGPGGLAKNIQYF. The CDR3 DNA follows: TGTGCCAGCAGTTTGGGCCCGGGGGGGCTAGCCAAAAACATTCAGTACTTC.

The chain carries TRBV5-1 and TRBJ1-1, with D tentatively TRBD1 (6 bases). The CDR3 totals 14 residues. Per germline, CDR1 SGHRS and CDR2 YFSETQ. With 4 bases removed from V and 2 bases from J, the gap between germline ends came to 12 bases. CDR3 protein: CASSVQGPNTEAFF. CDR3 nucleotides: TGCGCCAGCAGCGTACAGGGTCCTAACACTGAAGCTTTCTTT. Based on the CDR3 plus reference TRBV5-1 and TRBJ1-1, the full variable domain is KAGVTQTPRYLIKTRGQQVTLSCSPISGHRSVSWYQQTPGQGLQFLFEYFSETQRNKGNFPGRFSGRQFSNSRSEMNVSTLELGDSALYLCASSVQGPNTEAFFGQGTRLTVV.

The chain combines TRBV27 with TRBJ2-7, with D possibly matching TRBD2 (6 bases). V was shortened by 2 bases and J by 2 bases, with 13 bases between the two germline ends. This CDR3 comprises 15 residues. The germline V gene has CDR1 MNHEY and CDR2 SMNVEV (reference sequence). The DNA of the CDR3 is TGTGCCAGCAGTTTAGGGCGGGACGTACCCTACGAGCAGTACTTC. It translates to CASSLGRDVPYEQYF.